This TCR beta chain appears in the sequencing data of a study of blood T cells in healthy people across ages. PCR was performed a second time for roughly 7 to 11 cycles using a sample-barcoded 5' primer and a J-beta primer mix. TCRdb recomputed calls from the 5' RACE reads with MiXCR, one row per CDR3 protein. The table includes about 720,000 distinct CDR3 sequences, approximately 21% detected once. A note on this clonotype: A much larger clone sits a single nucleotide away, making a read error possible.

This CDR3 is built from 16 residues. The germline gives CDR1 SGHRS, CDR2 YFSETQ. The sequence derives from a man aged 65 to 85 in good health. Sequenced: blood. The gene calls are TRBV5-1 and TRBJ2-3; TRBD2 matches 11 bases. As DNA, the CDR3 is TGCGCCAACAGCGAACGACTAGCGGGGCAAACAGATACGCAGTATTTT. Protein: CANSERLAGQTDTQYF.